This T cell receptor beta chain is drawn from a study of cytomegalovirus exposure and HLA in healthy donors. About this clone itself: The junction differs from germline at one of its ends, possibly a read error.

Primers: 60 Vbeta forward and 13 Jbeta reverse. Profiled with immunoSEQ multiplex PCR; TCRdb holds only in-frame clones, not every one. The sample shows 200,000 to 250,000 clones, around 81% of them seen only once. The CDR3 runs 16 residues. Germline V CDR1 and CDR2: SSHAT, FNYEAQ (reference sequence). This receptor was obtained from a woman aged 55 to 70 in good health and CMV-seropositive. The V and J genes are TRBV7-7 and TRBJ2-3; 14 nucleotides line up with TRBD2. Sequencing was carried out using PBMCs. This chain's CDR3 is CASSRGLAGAGDTQYF. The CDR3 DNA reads TGTGCTAGCAGCCGGGGACTAGCGGGAGCGGGAGATACGCAGTATTTT.